A selection of T cell receptor beta chains follows, all from one sample in a study of post-analysis software for immune sequencing data. TCRdb reprocessed the PCR reads with MiXCR, giving one entry per CDR3 protein. The table records 700,000 to 800,000 distinct CDR3 sequences, 25% to 30% of them present only once. Sequencing input: blood. Receptors were obtained from a girl aged 10-17 years with multiple sclerosis. Both conserved end residues are part of each CDR3. The D gene is left open where the match is weak. For some rows the clone size is stated as once, few or many, or as a class when expanded; others skip it.

j_call | cdr3_length | clone_size | d_call | v_call | cdr3_aa | cdr3_nt
TRBJ2-7 | 17 | once | NA | TRBV28 | CASSLLEYRDGSYEQYF | TGTGCCAGCAGTTTATTGGAGTATCGGGACGGCTCCTACGAGCAGTACTTC
TRBJ2-3 | 17 | few | NA | TRBV7-9 | CASSLVARLLAGDTQYF | TGTGCCAGCAGCTTAGTTGCCCGTCTTTTGGCGGGAGATACGCAGTATTTT
TRBJ1-2 | 18 | NA | TRBD1 | TRBV5-1 | CASRPFKRDREHDYGYTF | TGCGCCAGCAGGCCCTTTAAGCGGGACAGGGAACACGACTATGGCTACACCTTC
TRBJ2-7 | 15 | NA | NA | TRBV5-1 | CASSLEGSHLYEQYF | TGCGCCAGCAGCTTGGAGGGCAGCCACCTTTACGAGCAGTACTTC
TRBJ2-1 | 16 | NA | TRBD2 | TRBV7-2 | CVSSLSGTSFYNEQFF | TGTGTCAGCAGCTTATCGGGGACTAGCTTCTACAATGAGCAGTTCTTC
TRBJ1-1 | 16 | NA | NA | TRBV9 | CASSAGPGWGVTEAFF | TGTGCCAGCAGCGCAGGCCCCGGATGGGGTGTCACTGAAGCTTTCTTT
TRBJ1-4 | 13 | NA | NA | TRBV20-1 | CRPTGTANEKRFF | TGCAGGCCAACCGGGACGGCGAATGAAAAACGGTTTTTT
TRBJ1-4 | 16 | NA | NA | TRBV3-1 | CASSQDGGRPNEKLFF | TGTGCCAGCAGCCAAGATGGAGGCCGACCCAATGAAAAACTGTTTTTT
TRBJ2-4 | 15 | NA | TRBD1 | TRBV4-1 | CASSHPAGGQNIQYF | TGCGCCAGCAGCCACCCCGCAGGGGGTCAAAACATTCAGTACTTC
TRBJ2-7 | 13 | NA | NA | TRBV5-1 | CASSPQEQLEQYF | TGCGCCAGCAGCCCCCAGGAGCAGTTGGAGCAGTACTTC
TRBJ2-7 | 17 | NA | NA | TRBV10-3 | CAISEPTAGTQVYEQYF | TGTGCCATCAGTGAGCCGACGGCCGGGACCCAAGTCTACGAGCAGTACTTC
TRBJ2-3 | 15 | NA | TRBD1 | TRBV18 | CAGSQTGASTDTQYF | TGTGCCGGCTCACAGACAGGGGCAAGCACAGATACGCAGTATTTT
TRBJ1-2 | 15 | NA | NA | TRBV5-1 | CASSSLEENLYGYTF | TGCGCCAGCAGCTCCCTGGAAGAAAACCTCTATGGCTACACCTTC
TRBJ2-7 | 16 | few | NA | TRBV10-3 | CAISDPRRARGYEQYF | TGTGCCATCAGTGACCCGAGGCGGGCCAGGGGCTACGAGCAGTACTTC
TRBJ2-5 | 16 | few | TRBD1 | TRBV5-6 | CASSVLGQGGQETQYF | TGTGCCAGCAGCGTCTTAGGACAGGGGGGCCAAGAGACCCAGTACTTC
TRBJ1-5 | 14 | NA | NA | TRBV6-6 | CASRTELFNQPQHF | TGTGCCAGCAGGACAGAGCTCTTCAATCAGCCCCAGCATTTT
TRBJ2-3 | 13 | many | TRBD2 | TRBV29-1 | CSVPSGGTDTQYF | TGCAGCGTTCCTAGCGGGGGCACAGATACGCAGTATTTT
TRBJ2-5 | 10 | NA | NA | TRBV28 | CASSSRTRYF | TGTGCCAGCAGTTCAAGGACCCGGTACTTC
TRBJ2-7 | 14 | NA | NA | TRBV20-1 | CSAGRTEDSYEQYF | TGCAGTGCTGGAAGGACGGAAGACTCCTACGAGCAGTACTTC
TRBJ2-5 | 13 | many | NA | TRBV5-1 | CASSSQGTETQYF | TGCGCCAGCAGCTCACAGGGAACAGAGACCCAGTACTTC
TRBJ2-7 | 11 | NA | NA | TRBV20-1 | CSARRTYEQYF | TGCAGTGCTAGAAGGACCTACGAGCAGTACTTC
TRBJ2-1 | 11 | NA | NA | TRBV29-1 | CSAVRYNEQFF | TGCAGCGCCGTGAGATACAATGAGCAGTTCTTC